The TCR beta chain under discussion was sequenced for a study of shared clonotypes between healthy human individuals. Study-level findings and limits: Represented genetic and exposure-history diversity was restricted by having few donors.

Measured with immunoSEQ multiplex PCR; TCRdb has only the in-frame clones, and not every one. The sample yields some 1 million clones, 70% to 80% seen once. A note on this clone: Its antigen is unknown.

V lost 8 bases and J lost 5; bases outside the gene matches: 9. Germline values: CDR1 MNHNS, CDR2 SASEGT. This CDR3 contains 14 residues. The sample taken for sequencing was memory CD4+ T cells sorted from blood. Sample subset: CD45RA-negative fraction. The V gene is TRBV6-1, the J gene TRBJ2-3, with 8 nucleotides matching TRBD1. The TCR comes from a man between 18 and 29 years old in good health. The CDR3: CASALGQAVDTQYF. The DNA of the CDR3 is TGTGCCAGCGCCTTGGGACAGGCGGTAGATACGCAGTATTTT.